The clone carrying this T cell receptor beta chain was picked up many times. This entry belongs to a study of chronic HIV infection and antiretroviral therapy. The CDR3 has 17 amino acids. The V gene end was trimmed by 4 bases and the J gene end by 3 bases; junction bases not matched to a gene: 13. Germline CDR1 SGHRS, CDR2 YFSETQ. MiXCR, run by TCRdb on the 5' RACE reads, gives a single entry per CDR3 protein. The sample has approximately 40,000 distinct CDR3 sequences; 8.2% are singletons. The sequenced sample was peripheral blood. The chain has TRBV5-1 and TRBJ2-1; 7 bases are shared with TRBD1. The source of this sequence is an adult who had HIV and had not received antiretroviral therapy, or was an uninfected healthy control (not recorded which). Here the CDR3 DNA reads TGCGCCAGCAGCCTGTCGACGGGACAGTCGATCTACAATGAGCAGTTCTTC. It translates to CASSLSTGQSIYNEQFF.